This TCR beta chain was documented in a study of cytomegalovirus exposure and HLA in healthy donors (TCRdb year 2017). Describing the broader study: An earlier analysis of 550 to 700 of the donors reported 250 to 300 Gb of sequence data and some 100 million unique TCR beta sequences from approximately 180 million T cells. Approximately 300 gigabases of sequencing data and tens of millions of unique TCR sequences made up an early release that covered approximately 700 HLA-typed donors. Of the roughly 400 genotyped donors, approximately 83% fell in the genetic ancestry cluster associated with self-reported Caucasian donors. The study aimed to test whether cataloging public T cell receptors could reveal signatures of past pathogen exposure. The T cell repertoires of 666 subjects were profiled by immunosequencing and related to cytomegalovirus serostatus. In addition to the first cohort of 666 subjects, a separate validation cohort of 120 different subjects was used. To predict cytomegalovirus infection status, the study brought together high-throughput TCR immunosequencing, statistical association of individual TCRs with disease status, and machine learning. A later analysis re-examined previously published TCR beta repertoires from 610 or so donors and added high-resolution HLA genotyping to investigate patterns of TCR occurrence. Rather than using new phenotypic data, the later analysis identified candidate immune exposures from TCR beta sequences and from how often those sequences occurred across donors. An earlier analysis of some 500 of the donors applied high-throughput TCR beta sequencing to assess whether each TCR beta V gene segment acted as functional or pseudogenic. Alongside the repertoire data, information on donor age, sex, ethnicity and CMV serostatus was compiled. Genome-wide SNP genotypes for about three fifths of the 666 donors were used in a later genetic analysis, which treated that subset as a discovery cohort. All discovery cohort repertoires had been generated on a single sequencing platform. Both class I and class II loci were covered by HLA typing, at four-digit resolution. The number of typed donors differed by locus: about 620-630 for A, B, C, DRB1 and DQB1; 522 for DQA1; approximately 610 for DPA1; and about 450 for DPB1. Roughly 5 DR-DQ haplotypes were handled as single units for association and clustering because linkage in the cohort was strong. Across under 500 genotyped donors of the cohort, an average of about 220,000 unique TCR beta nucleotide sequences per donor were sequenced, and around 19% of those sequences were non-productive.

Points the paper makes about the study in general: In a later analysis, HLA-associated TCR beta chains showed more clonal expansion and lower generation probabilities than non-associated chains that were equally common. Across donors, most TCR sequences were observed very rarely, whereas some public TCRs were present in many individuals. Several of the top co-occurrence clusters appeared to be linked to parvovirus B19, influenza, CMV and Epstein-Barr virus, according to a later analysis. Three of the identified cytomegalovirus-associated TCR beta chains were confirmed in vitro to be specific for cytomegalovirus antigens. Because HLA typing was missing for some donors at each locus, association tests included only the typed subset. In an earlier analysis of fewer than 750 of the donors, most TCR beta V segments were observed in productive rearrangements about 87% or about 30% of the time, broadly matching IMGT annotations. Roughly uniform sequencing depth across donors was assumed in presence/absence analyses, although this assumption may not hold. The sequencing pipeline was judged likely to have produced a cluster of highly shared sequence variants as a technical artifact. At a false discovery rate of 0.05, a later analysis linked about 16,000 TCR beta sequences to specific HLA alleles. The authors suggested that the approach could potentially be generalized to other disease states and immunological phenotypes. In a later analysis, the rate of TCR association differed among HLA loci, with DRB1 alleles having the most associated TCRs and HLA-C alleles having the fewest. An association between a missense DCLRE1C variant and V-gene and J-gene trimming of TCR beta chains was found in a later genetic analysis and replicated in an independent cohort. A further reported finding was that TCR beta sequences accurately predicted the HLA-A and HLA-B alleles for most subjects in the first cohort. In this cohort, only TCR beta chains were sequenced, and detectable features were limited by the absence of alpha or paired-chain data. Linkage disequilibrium might explain the correlated functional status among segregating V segments, but an unknown experimental factor could not be ruled out. The earlier analysis of around 600 of the donors excluded about 16 rarely observed V segments, including chromosome 9 orphons, because counts were too low. Most CMV-associated TCR beta chains appeared to be HLA-restricted in a later analysis, and the HLA associations seemed to be driven largely by CMV exposure. A later genetic analysis reported fewer N-insertions in productive TCRs among donors in an Asian-associated ancestry cluster than the roughly 670-donor mean. The study gave a list of over 150 TCR beta chains associated with cytomegalovirus. The classifier was reported to diagnose cytomegalovirus status with high specificity and sensitivity in both the original and validation cohorts. When HLA alleles, especially DR and DQ, strongly co-occurred, attributing TCR associations to individual alleles was difficult. CMV serostatus was the only immune exposure information available for the cohort. The 87-base-pair reads could not distinguish some IMGT-functional V segments, including TRBV6-2 and TRBV6-3, so those segments were excluded.

The germline V gene provides CDR1 SGHTA and CDR2 FQGNSA. Including cysteine and phenylalanine, the CDR3 has 16 amino acids. Just the 48-base CDR3 DNA is kept, in frame starting at base 1. The trim is 5 bases for V and 0 bases for J, with a gap of 14 bases between the germline ends. The receptor library was made with the immunoSEQ multiplex PCR assay. The multiplex PCR relied on a mix of 60 forward primers for TCR Vbeta segments and 13 reverse primers for TCR Jbeta segments. The CDR3 region of rearranged TCR beta genes was amplified from genomic DNA by a multiplex PCR assay. The Illumina HiSeq System was used to sequence the amplified TCR beta libraries as 87-base-pair reads. In the authors' own workflow: A later analysis counted tens of millions of unique TCR beta chains across the approximately 700 repertoires, and some 11 million of these chains were shared by at least two donors. A nearest-neighbor algorithm error-corrected the raw reads and collapsed the reads into unique sequences, merging closely related sequences to remove PCR and sequencing errors. CDR3 sequences were aligned to IMGT reference sequences to assign V, D and J gene segments. For a sequence to be retained, at least a six-nucleotide match to both a V gene segment and a J gene segment was required. A rearrangement was called productive if the CDR3 had no stop codons and remained in frame with V and J, and every other rearrangement was called non-productive. Following IMGT convention, CDR3 was defined as the stretch from the second conserved V-encoded cysteine up to the conserved J-encoded phenylalanine. The earlier analysis of more than 450 of the donors excluded sequences that lacked an unambiguous match to a single V gene segment. In an earlier analysis of approximately 590 of the donors, V segments were called functional above 56.7% productive rearrangements and were called segregating when the between-donor standard deviation exceeded 5%. To diagnose cytomegalovirus status from the catalog of TCR beta chain sequences, a statistical classification framework was built. In a later analysis, TCR nucleotide sequences were compared against IMGT/GENE-DB human TR gene sequences so that V and J genes could be assigned. The TCRdist pipeline was used in a later analysis to assign CDR3 sequences and most-parsimonious VDJ recombination scenarios. In a later analysis, each TCR beta chain was defined by its CDR3 amino acid sequence together with its V-gene family, and reads without a unique V-gene family were excluded. In a later analysis, approximately 640 highly shared, low-generation-probability nucleotide sequences were removed to address suspected cross-contamination and a sequencing artifact. For each public chain, a later analysis derived a clonal expansion index from normalized ranks of inferred template counts within each repertoire. In a later analysis, generation probabilities were computed with a VDJ recombination model fitted to out-of-frame rearrangements, and the resulting probabilities were checked against IGoR. In a later analysis, hypergeometric tests were used to score TCR-TCR, TCR-HLA and TCR-CMV co-occurrence, with a repertoire-size bias correction applied to TCR pairs. A later analysis estimated false discovery rates by permuting HLA or CMV assignments 20 times. In a later analysis, co-occurring TCRs were grouped using DBSCAN, with TCRdist sequence similarity added in when clustering inside HLA-allele-positive subsets. Co-occurrence clustering excluded repertoires with fewer than 30,000 or more than 120,000 public chains, plus five with anomalous nucleotide sharing. In its TCRdb copy, this immuneACCESS table keeps in-frame sequences only and misses some clones. Where compared with another copy, unresolved V genes explain less than half of these, and the others have no known cause. Clone size and the V and J calls come from that table; the DNA yielded D and trimming. In all, the sample holds around 72,000 clones, and about 80% of those were seen once. The biggest ten clones account for around 6% of the sample.

On this clone itself: The target of this receptor is not known. Base qualities were left out, and no much larger clone turns up one base away.

The cohort consisted of 666 healthy bone marrow donors. Cohort members were all nominally healthy when sampled, although unrecorded immune exposures were likely present. The donor was CMV seronegative and was included in the group of a few hundred seronegative cohort members. Each donor provided a peripheral blood sample, and peripheral blood mononuclear cells were used for TCR beta sequencing. The Qiagen DNeasy Blood Extraction Kit was used to extract genomic DNA from the blood cell samples. This receptor was taken from a man aged 50-60 years in good health and CMV-seronegative. What was sequenced was PBMCs. The sequence is built from TRBV7-2 and TRBJ2-1; a weak D assignment points to TRBD2 (6 bases agree). The DNA reads as follows: TGTGCCAGCAGCATGCTCGCGGGGAGCTCCTACAATGAGCAGTTCTTC. It translates to CASSMLAGSSYNEQFF.